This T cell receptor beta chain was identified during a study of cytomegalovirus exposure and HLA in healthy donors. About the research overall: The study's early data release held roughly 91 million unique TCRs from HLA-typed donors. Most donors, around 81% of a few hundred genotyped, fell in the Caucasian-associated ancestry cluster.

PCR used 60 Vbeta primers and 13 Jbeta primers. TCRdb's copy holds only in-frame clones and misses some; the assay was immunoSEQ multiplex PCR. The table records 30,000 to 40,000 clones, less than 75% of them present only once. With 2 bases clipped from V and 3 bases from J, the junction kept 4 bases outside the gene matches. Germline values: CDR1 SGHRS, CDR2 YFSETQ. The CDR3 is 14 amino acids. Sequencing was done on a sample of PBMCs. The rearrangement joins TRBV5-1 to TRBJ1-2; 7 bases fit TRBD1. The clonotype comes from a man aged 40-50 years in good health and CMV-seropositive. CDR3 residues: CASSFTGDHYGYTF. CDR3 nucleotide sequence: TGCGCCAGCAGCTTTACAGGGGATCACTATGGCTACACCTTC.